The entry that follows covers one T cell receptor beta chain sequence. What it recognizes is unknown. The data originate from a study of T cells in localized non-small cell lung cancer. Study-wide results and caveats: Uninvolved adjacent lung showed the highest T cell clonality, exceeding tumor. Turning up in adjacent lung were a median 57 of the top 100 tumor clones. Among blood samples, higher T cell density accompanied longer overall survival.

Assay: immunoSEQ multiplex PCR; the TCRdb copy retains only in-frame clones and omits some. The sample gives under 70,000 clones, 86% of which show up once; approximately 5.2% is in the top ten. CDR3 length: 12 amino acids. The V gene lost 3 bases and the J gene lost 2 bases, with 3 bases spanning the gap. The V gene's germline CDR1 is SEHNR and CDR2 FQNEAQ (reference sequence). This TCR came from a woman between 35 and 75 years old with stage I lung adenocarcinoma. The rearrangement links TRBV7-9 to TRBJ2-3; D ambiguous. Here the sequenced sample was peripheral blood, taken before any cancer treatment. This CDR3 is CASSFDTDTQYF. In DNA form, the CDR3 reads TGTGCCAGCAGCTTTGACACAGATACGCAGTATTTT. The entire variable domain, with the rest obtained from reference TRBV7-9 and TRBJ2-3, is as follows: DTGVSQNPRHKITKRGQNVTFRCDPISEHNRLYWYRQTLGQGPEFLTYFQNEAQLEKSRLLSDRFSAERPKGSFSTLEIQRTEQGDSAMYLCASSFDTDTQYFGPGTRLTVL.